This T cell receptor (beta chain) was sequenced for a study of T cell responses to AZD1222 COVID-19 vaccine. Study-wide points: A rise in Spike-specific TCR breadth and depth followed two AZD1222 doses.

Produced via immunoSEQ multiplex PCR; TCRdb's table is partial and in-frame only. The table has around 110,000 clones, roughly 90% seen once; the top ten hold approximately 7%. This clone was seen a single time. Its antigen is unidentified. A junction boundary mismatches the germline segment, possibly from a read error. This CDR3 has 15 amino acids. In germline, CDR1 is MDHEN, CDR2 SYDVKM. The chain employs TRBV28 and TRBJ1-2, with D possibly TRBD1 on 5 matching bases. The sample in question was peripheral blood, obtained on day 0 of AZD1222 vaccination. The TCR originated in an adult in good health. The CDR3 here is CASRFPGRGLYGYTF. The CDR3 nucleotides are TGTGCCAGCCGTTTCCCCGGACGGGGACTTTATGGCTACACCTTC.